The 28 T cell receptor beta chains reported below all come from one sample, sequenced in a study of T cell changes during pregnancy in multiple sclerosis (dated by TCRdb to between 2018 and 2021). The receptor library was made with the immunoSEQ multiplex PCR assay. In TCRdb, the immuneACCESS table is reduced to in-frame sequences with V and J assigned. These tables do not hold every clone; where another copy was compared, an unresolved V gene accounts for under half, and the others remain unexplained. The sample records 100,000 or so clones, 85% to 95% of which are singletons. About 1% of the sample is held by the ten biggest clonotypes. Specimen: peripheral blood, collected before pregnancy. The receptors were sampled from a female donor with multiple sclerosis, enrolled in a pregnancy study.

The V and J genes are TRBV14 and TRBJ2-5, with D possibly being TRBD1 (6 bases). This CDR3 is 15 amino acids long. Trimming shortened V by 4 bases and J by 2 bases, and 14 bases separated the two germline ends. Germline V CDR1 and CDR2: SGHDN, FVKESK. CDR3: CASSPGALIQETQYF. The CDR3 DNA reads as TGTGCCAGCAGCCCAGGGGCGCTAATACAAGAGACCCAGTACTTC.

The chain has TRBV21-1 and TRBJ2-1; the tabulated D call, TRBD1, remains unverified against the DNA. TRBV21-1 is deemed a pseudogene. The CDR3 covers 14 residues. CDR3 coding DNA: TGTGCCAGCACCTTAAGCCACAGGGCGAATGAGCAGTTCTTC. Translated: CASTLSHRANEQFF.

Only one count was recorded for this clone. The V and J genes are TRBV18 and TRBJ2-1; TRBD2 matches at 7 bases. Germline assignment: CDR1 KGHSH and CDR2 LQKENI. Unmatched junction bases numbered 6, after V lost 0 bases and J lost 4 bases. The CDR3 contains 16 residues. Here the CDR3 reads CASSPPGLAAYNEQFF. For the CDR3, the DNA is TGTGCCAGCTCACCACCGGGGCTAGCGGCATACAATGAGCAGTTCTTC.

V usage is TRBV29-1 and J usage is TRBJ2-3; no clear D. The CDR3 is made up of 12 amino acids. Germline CDR1 reads SQVTM; CDR2 reads ANQGSEA. V lost 7 bases and J lost 1, with 9 bases in between. CDR3 protein: CSGFPGTDTQYF. The CDR3 DNA is TGCAGCGGTTTCCCAGGCACAGATACGCAGTATTTT.

The genes are TRBV9 and TRBJ2-7; the D gene is possibly TRBD1 (6 bases). Germline V lookup: CDR1 SGDLS, CDR2 YYNGEE. V was shortened by 2 bases and J by 5 bases, with 14 bases between the two germline ends. The CDR3 covers 14 residues. The CDR3 DNA follows: TGTGCCAGCAGCGTCGGTCAGGGGAGCGACGAGCAGTACTTC. This translates into CASSVGQGSDEQYF.

About this clone: Additional DNA sequences in this sample encode the identical CDR3. The rearrangement links TRBV5-1 to TRBJ2-1, with 8 bases identical to TRBD2. CDR1 and CDR2 from the germline V gene are SGHRS and YFSETQ. CDR3 length: 14 amino acids. The V gene end was trimmed by 2 bases and the J gene end by 2 bases; junction bases not matched to a gene: 0. CDR3 in DNA: TGCGCCAGCAGCTTAGCGGGGGCCTACAATGAGCAGTTCTTC. Its translation: CASSLAGAYNEQFF.

This clone appeared a single time. V usage is TRBV19 and J usage is TRBJ1-1, with 11 positions matching TRBD1. Trimming at V came to 4 bases and at J to 2 bases, leaving 9 bases not matched to a gene. Germline-derived CDR1 and CDR2 are LNHDA and SQIVND (reference sequence). The CDR3 has 17 amino acids. The CDR3 sequence: CASSTGQGARSNTEAFF. The CDR3 DNA is TGTGCCAGTAGTACCGGACAGGGGGCGCGTTCCAACACTGAAGCTTTCTTT.

V and J are TRBV7-9 and TRBJ1-1; no clear D. This CDR3 has 12 amino acids. Deletions cut 2 bases from V and 7 bases from J, with 8 bases between. Per germline, CDR1 SEHNR and CDR2 FQNEAQ (reference sequence). CDR3 sequence: CASSLRGDEAFF. The CDR3 DNA sequence: TGTGCCAGCAGCTTACGAGGAGATGAAGCTTTCTTT.

This chain joins TRBV4-1 and TRBJ2-7; weak D call: TRBD2 (6 bases). The V and J ends lost 0 bases and 6 bases respectively, with 9 bases between them. Germline CDR1 and CDR2: MGHRA and YSYEKL. The CDR3 length is 13 residues. The DNA for the CDR3 is TGCGCCAGCAGCCAAGAGGGGGGAGGCGAGCAGTACTTC. Translating it yields CASSQEGGGEQYF.

The chain recombines TRBV19 with TRBJ1-5; a weak D match, TRBD1 (6 bases). Germline CDR1 LNHDA, CDR2 SQIVND (reference sequence). The V and J ends lost 6 bases and 5 bases respectively, with 11 bases between them. The CDR3 has 13 residues. The CDR3 DNA reads as TGTGCCAGTAGACAACAGGGTTATCAGCCCCAGCATTTT. As protein: CASRQQGYQPQHF.

The gene calls are TRBV20-1 and TRBJ2-3; the D is unclear. Trimming took off 6 bases at V and 5 bases at J, with 9 bases between the two ends. The CDR3 has 11 residues. Per germline, CDR1 DFQATT and CDR2 SNEGSKA (reference sequence). The CDR3 DNA is TGCAGTGCGAGGTTTCTAGATACGCAGTATTTT. It yields the protein CSARFLDTQYF.

This rearrangement joins TRBV9 to TRBJ1-2; TRBD1 agrees at 9 bases. V gave up 3 bases and J gave up 4 bases; unmatched junction bases: 10. This CDR3 is 16 amino acids long. CDR1 is SGDLS, CDR2 YYNGEE, per germline. CDR3 amino acids: CASSDSGQGTPYGYTF. The CDR3 DNA sequence: TGTGCCAGCAGCGACTCGGGACAGGGAACCCCCTATGGCTACACCTTC.

The chain joins TRBV2 to TRBJ2-3, with 8 bases matching TRBD2. The germline V gene encodes CDR1 SNHLY and CDR2 FYNNEI. The CDR3 consists of 14 residues. V shed 8 bases and J 0 bases; nucleotides not matched to a gene: 4. The CDR3 region has the DNA TGTGCCAGCCCACTAGCGGATAGCACAGATACGCAGTATTTT. Translation: CASPLADSTDTQYF.

This chain joins TRBV29-1 and TRBJ1-1, with TRBD1 identical over 10 bases. The CDR3 runs to 13 residues. J lost 2 bases, V lost 6 bases, and 3 bases had no gene match. Germline V CDR1 and CDR2: SQVTM, ANQGSEA. The CDR3, as DNA: TGCAGCGTGAAGACAGGGGGCAACACTGAAGCTTTCTTT. Its translation is CSVKTGGNTEAFF.

The V gene is TRBV21-1, the J gene TRBJ2-7; the table's D call of TRBD1 was not tested on the DNA. TRBV21-1 corresponds to a pseudogene. This CDR3 comprises 16 residues. In nucleotides, the CDR3 is TGTGCCAGCAGCAAAACTTGGGGCATAGTAACCTACGAGCAGTACTTC. This gives the protein CASSKTWGIVTYEQYF.

The gene calls are TRBV7-2 and TRBJ2-7; TRBD2 agrees at 12 bases. CDR1 and CDR2 from the germline V gene are SGHTA and FQGNSA. V lost 5 bases and J lost 6; bases outside the gene matches: 8. This CDR3 is 15 amino acids long. This CDR3 is CASSTRTSGTFEQYF. For the CDR3, the DNA is TGTGCCAGCAGCACGCGGACTAGCGGGACGTTCGAGCAGTACTTC. The complete variable domain, with remaining parts taken from reference TRBV7-2 and TRBJ2-7, reads GAGVSQSPSNKVTEKGKDVELRCDPISGHTALYWYRQSLGQGLEFLIYFQGNSAPDKSGLPSDRFSAERTGGSVSTLTIQRTQQEDSAVYLCASSTRTSGTFEQYFGPGTRLTVT.

This clone was observed a single time. This rearrangement joins TRBV28 to TRBJ1-1; a possible D gene is TRBD1 (6 bases). Germline V gives CDR1 MDHEN, CDR2 SYDVKM. Deletions cut 3 bases from V and 4 bases from J, with 12 bases between. The CDR3 extends over 14 amino acids. The DNA for the CDR3 is TGTGCCAGCAGTTTTGCCAGGGGATTCACTGAAGCTTTCTTT. Protein: CASSFARGFTEAFF.

V is TRBV5-6 and J is TRBJ2-2; 16 nucleotides line up with TRBD2. The CDR3 runs 17 residues. Germline CDR1 is SGHDT and CDR2 is YYEEEE. Trimming removed 3 bases from V and 4 bases from J; junction bases left unmatched: 3. CDR3 sequence: CASSSGTSGRGTGELFF. The CDR3 nucleotides read TGTGCCAGCAGCTCCGGGACTAGCGGGAGGGGCACCGGGGAGCTGTTTTTT.

The chain combines TRBV4-3 with TRBJ1-1; TRBD1 agrees at 8 bases. With 5 bases clipped from V and 1 base from J, the junction kept 3 bases outside the gene matches. The CDR3 has 14 residues. Per germline, CDR1 LGHNA and CDR2 YSLEER. CDR3 nucleotides: TGCGCCAGCAGCTCGGGACAGGCGAACACTGAAGCTTTCTTT. Translated, it gives CASSSGQANTEAFF.

This clone was counted a few times. Compared with germline, one end of the junction differs, possibly owing to a read error. The rearrangement joins TRBV11-2 to TRBJ2-3; 9 positions match TRBD1. The CDR3 contains 12 residues. In germline, CDR1 is SGHAT, CDR2 FQNNGV. The CDR3 spells CASRGTGISSHF. The CDR3 DNA reads as TGTGCCAGCAGGGGGACAGGGATCTCTTCGCATTTT.

The chain uses TRBV13 and TRBJ2-7; 7 bases align to TRBD2. The CDR3 contains 14 residues. CDR1 is PRHDT and CDR2 is FYEKMQ in the germline V gene (reference sequence). V dropped 1 base and J dropped 6; count of bases not matched to a gene: 6. The CDR3 DNA sequence: TGTGCCAGCAGCTTAGTGGGAGGGGTTGGCGAGCAGTACTTC. This encodes CASSLVGGVGEQYF.

V usage is TRBV9 and J usage is TRBJ1-3; TRBD1 matches at 8 bases. The germline gives CDR1 SGDLS, CDR2 YYNGEE. The CDR3 covers 17 residues. J lost 4 bases, V lost 4 bases, and 13 bases had no gene match. The DNA of the CDR3 is TGTGCCAGCAGCTTGAAGCCAGGGGGCGGTAAAGGAAACACCATATATTTT. It translates to CASSLKPGGGKGNTIYF.

This clone came up once. The V call is TRBV7-9, the J call TRBJ2-1; TRBD1 is a possible D gene (5 bases). The CDR3 is 15 residues long. Germline CDR1 SEHNR, CDR2 FQNEAQ (reference sequence). The ends were cut back, 3 bases at V and 0 bases at J, with 9 bases in the middle. The chain's CDR3 is CASSFQGLSYNEQFF. The CDR3 nucleotides are TGTGCCAGCAGCTTTCAGGGCCTCTCCTACAATGAGCAGTTCTTC.

Here the CDR3 reads CASSPTGTQIGNTIYF. The CDR3 nucleotides are TGCGCCAGCAGCCCGACCGGGACACAGATAGGAAACACCATATATTTT. The rearrangement uses TRBV4-1 and TRBJ1-3; possibly TRBD1 for D (6 bases). V was clipped by 4 bases and J by 4 bases, with 17 bases between them. Germline CDR1 reads MGHRA; CDR2 reads YSYEKL. The CDR3 consists of 16 residues.

The rearrangement links TRBV10-3 to TRBJ2-7; no firm D call. This CDR3 comprises 13 residues. Trimming took off 0 bases at V and 6 bases at J, with 9 bases between the two ends. Germline V CDR1 and CDR2: ENHRY, SYGVKD. The CDR3 sequence is CAISESKASEQYF. As DNA, the CDR3 is TGTGCCATCAGTGAGTCTAAGGCTAGCGAGCAGTACTTC.

The chain has TRBV1 and TRBJ2-5; the table's D call, TRBD1, was not checked against the DNA. TRBV1 is a pseudogene locus. The CDR3 consists of 16 residues. This chain's CDR3 is CTSSHLTPRDRETQYF. The CDR3 coding sequence is TGCACCAGCAGCCATCTCACCCCCCGGGACAGGGAGACCCAGTACTTC.

The chain has TRBV14 and TRBJ1-1; D is possibly TRBD1 (6 bases). Germline CDR1 and CDR2: SGHDN and FVKESK. The CDR3 spans 14 residues. The germline V and J ends were trimmed by 3 bases and 3 bases, with 11 bases remaining between them. The CDR3 sequence: CASSQGGGHTEAFF. CDR3 sequence (DNA): TGTGCCAGCAGCCAGGGAGGGGGACACACTGAAGCTTTCTTT. Looking up the rest from reference TRBV14 and TRBJ1-1 gives the full variable domain: EAGVTQFPSHSVIEKGQTVTLRCDPISGHDNLYWYRRVMGKEIKFLLHFVKESKQDESGMPNNRFLAERTGGTYSTLKVQPAELEDSGVYFCASSQGGGHTEAFFGQGTRLTVV.

V and J are TRBV13 and TRBJ2-7; 10 nucleotides align to TRBD1. The germline gives CDR1 PRHDT, CDR2 FYEKMQ (reference sequence). V lost 7 bases, J lost 2 bases, and 8 bases stayed unmatched. This CDR3 is built from 15 residues. CDR3 residues: CASTAAGQGPYEQYF. The CDR3 DNA reads TGTGCCAGCACCGCGGCGGGACAGGGGCCCTACGAGCAGTACTTC.